These 32 T cell receptor beta chains were sequenced from one sample in a study of T cells in Graves' hyperthyroidism and ophthalmopathy. Amplified TCR beta CDR3 regions came from RNA transcripts. When the TCR CDR3 underwent first-round RT-PCR, the HTBI primer set was used. One entry per CDR3 protein, called by TCRdb with MiXCR from the multiplex PCR reads. Of around 290,000 distinct CDR3 sequences in the sample, roughly 13% are singletons; the top ten hold approximately 7.8%. The sequenced sample consisted of blood. The receptor source for this set is a woman aged 25 to 39 with Graves' hyperthyroidism that later progressed to Graves' ophthalmopathy.

This clonotype was found many times. This rearrangement joins TRBV4-3 to TRBJ2-7; 10 bases are a match to TRBD2. Germline-derived CDR1 and CDR2 are LGHNA and YSLEER. This CDR3 comprises 17 residues. Trimming took 0 bases from V and 0 from J; bases not matched to a gene: 5. The CDR3 here is CASSQDPPSGSSYEQYF. The CDR3 DNA is TGCGCCAGCAGCCAAGACCCCCCTAGCGGGAGCTCCTACGAGCAGTACTTC.

This chain links TRBV10-3 with TRBJ2-7, with D perhaps matching TRBD2 (5 bases). V was cut by 3 bases and J by 7 bases, with 10 bases left in between. In germline, CDR1 is ENHRY, CDR2 SYGVKD. The CDR3 loop spans 12 amino acids. Here the CDR3 reads CAISEGSREQYF. The CDR3 coding sequence is TGTGCCATCAGTGAAGGGAGCCGTGAGCAGTACTTC.

The sample holds many counts of this clonotype. The genes are TRBV30 and TRBJ2-5; 12 bases align to TRBD2. J gave up 4 bases and V 2 bases, and 8 bases lay outside the gene matches. The germline V gene encodes CDR1 GTSNPN and CDR2 SVGIG (reference sequence). CDR3 length: 16 amino acids. The CDR3 DNA reads TGTGCCTGGAGTACTAGCGGGAGGAGGTATGCAGAGACCCAGTACTTC. It is translated as CAWSTSGRRYAETQYF.

This chain uses TRBV6-2 or TRBV6-3 with TRBJ2-3, with no clear D. In germline, CDR1 is MNHEY, CDR2 SVGEGT. The CDR3 contains 17 residues. V was trimmed by 0 bases and J by 6 bases, leaving 19 bases between them. The CDR3 region is CASSYSLPAQLLDTQYF. In DNA, the CDR3 is TGTGCCAGCAGTTACTCCTTGCCCGCTCAATTGTTGGATACGCAGTATTTT.

This clonotype occurred a few times. V is TRBV7-2 and J is TRBJ2-5; perhaps TRBD1 as D (7 bases). The germline V gene encodes CDR1 SGHTA and CDR2 FQGNSA. The CDR3 consists of 13 residues. V gave up 6 bases and J gave up 5 bases, with 13 bases separating them. The CDR3 DNA follows: TGTGCCAGCAGAATCCAGGGGGGCGAGACCCAGTACTTC. This codes for CASRIQGGETQYF.

This clonotype appeared once. The CDR3 reads CASSKKPGQGTQYF. In DNA, the CDR3 is TGTGCCAGCAGCAAGAAACCGGGACAGGGGACCCAGTACTTC. This rearrangement joins TRBV7-9 to TRBJ2-5, with TRBD1 matching over 9 bases. Germline V CDR1 and CDR2: SEHNR, FQNEAQ (reference sequence). The CDR3 contains 14 residues. V lost 5 bases, J lost 7 bases, and 8 bases stayed unmatched.

The chain is built from TRBV5-1 and TRBJ2-1, with TRBD1 identical over 7 bases. CDR1 and CDR2 (germline): SGHRS, YFSETQ. The CDR3 consists of 11 residues. Losses at the gene ends were 4 bases for V and 12 bases for J; bases not matched to a gene: 4. In nucleotides, the CDR3 is TGCGCCAGCAGCGCGACAGGGCCGCAGTTCTTC. Protein sequence: CASSATGPQFF. Complete variable domain (other parts from reference TRBV5-1 and TRBJ2-1): KAGVTQTPRYLIKTRGQQVTLSCSPISGHRSVSWYQQTPGQGLQFLFEYFSETQRNKGNFPGRFSGRQFSNSRSEMNVSTLELGDSALYLCASSATGPQFFGPGTRLTVL.

This clonotype was seen at least ten times. The rearrangement uses TRBV28 and TRBJ1-1, with D perhaps TRBD1 (6 bases). The germline V and J ends were trimmed by 3 bases and 4 bases, with 12 bases remaining between them. Germline lookup yields CDR1 MDHEN and CDR2 SYDVKM. The CDR3 is 14 amino acids. In DNA form, the CDR3 reads TGTGCCAGCAGTTTCGGCAGGGGAGGCACTGAAGCTTTCTTT. Translating it yields CASSFGRGGTEAFF.

The chain has TRBV11-2 and TRBJ1-2, with 9 bases lining up with TRBD1. Germline-derived CDR1 and CDR2 are SGHAT and FQNNGV. The CDR3 runs 18 residues. Trimming removed 6 bases from V and 2 bases from J; junction bases left unmatched: 16. In DNA form, the CDR3 reads TGTGCCAGCAGATCAATCCGGGACAGGGACGGAGGCAACTATGGCTACACCTTC. Translating it yields CASRSIRDRDGGNYGYTF.

The chain joins TRBV5-1 to TRBJ2-3; 8 nucleotides match TRBD2. The junction had 12 bases not matched to a gene; V was cut back by 9 bases and J by 0 bases. In germline, CDR1 is SGHRS, CDR2 YFSETQ. This CDR3 region has 16 residues. CDR3 sequence reads: CATQLRPSGSTDTQYF. The CDR3 coding sequence is TGCGCCACCCAGCTTAGACCTAGCGGGAGCACAGATACGCAGTATTTT.

This clonotype has ten or more counts. The chain carries TRBV6-5 and TRBJ2-5; D gene uncertain. V was clipped by 1 base and J by 5 bases, with 11 bases between them. The CDR3 consists of 14 residues. Per the germline V gene, CDR1 is MNHEY and CDR2 is SVGAGI. The CDR3 DNA is TGTGCCAGCAGTTACTGGCAAACTAAGGAGACCCAGTACTTC. Its protein product is CASSYWQTKETQYF.

This clonotype was seen a handful of times. A read error is possible here, since a much larger clone lies one base away. This CDR3 is CAGSGLSGANVLTF. In DNA, the CDR3 is TGTGCCGGTTCGGGCCTCTCTGGGGCCAACGTCCTGACTTTC. The chain links TRBV28 to TRBJ2-6; D gene unclear. Trimming took off 11 bases at V and 0 bases at J, with 11 bases between the two ends. CDR3 length equals 14 residues. CDR1 and CDR2 from the germline V gene are MDHEN and SYDVKM.

This clonotype was counted a few times. Sequence at one end of the junction differs from germline and may be a read error. The V and J genes are TRBV25-1 and TRBJ2-1; 10 bases fit TRBD1. Per germline, CDR1 MGHDK and CDR2 SYGVNS. This CDR3 has 17 amino acids. CDR3 sequence: CASSEFGTGVSYYEQFF. Here the CDR3 DNA reads TGTGCCAGCAGTGAATTCGGGACAGGGGTTTCCTACTATGAGCAGTTCTTC.

In this sample, this clonotype turned up a few times. This sequence joins TRBV30 and TRBJ1-1; no clear D. This CDR3 contains 12 residues. Trimming removed 2 bases at V and 1 base at J, with 5 bases between. Germline V gives CDR1 GTSNPN, CDR2 SVGIG (reference sequence). The CDR3 DNA is TGTGCCTGGAGTCCTCAGAACACTGAAGCTTTCTTT. This gives the protein CAWSPQNTEAFF.

The sample holds many counts of this clonotype. The V and J genes are TRBV7-2 and TRBJ2-2; TRBD1 aligns across 9 bases. V lost 4 bases to trimming and J lost 3 bases; unmatched junction nucleotides: 3. Germline V gives CDR1 SGHTA, CDR2 FQGNSA. The CDR3 has 15 residues. The CDR3 DNA sequence: TGTGCCAGCAGCTCCCGACAGGGGGACACCGGGGAGCTGTTTTTT. Residues: CASSSRQGDTGELFF.

Ten or more counts support this clonotype. The J gene is TRBJ1-4, the V gene TRBV5-1, with D uncertain. V gave up 6 bases and J gave up 2 bases, with 5 bases separating them. Germline lookup yields CDR1 SGHRS and CDR2 YFSETQ. This CDR3 spans 12 amino acids. The CDR3 bases are TGCGCCAGCATGGGGACTAATGAAAAACTGTTTTTT. It specifies CASMGTNEKLFF.

The V call is TRBV5-4, the J call TRBJ1-2; maybe TRBD1 (6 bases). V dropped 0 bases and J dropped 4 bases, with 13 bases sitting between them. This CDR3 has 15 amino acids. Germline V gene lookup returns CDR1 SGHNT and CDR2 YYREEE (reference sequence). In DNA, the CDR3 is TGTGCCAGCAGCTTGGTACAGGGCTTGGGCTATGGCTACACCTTC. Translated: CASSLVQGLGYGYTF.

This clonotype occurred many times. The chain combines TRBV24-1 with TRBJ1-1; the D gene is possibly TRBD1 (5 bases). The V gene lost 3 bases and the J gene lost 8 bases, with 18 bases spanning the gap. CDR3 length: 15 residues. The germline gives CDR1 KGHDR, CDR2 SFDVKD. The CDR3 nucleotides are TGTGCCACCAGTGATCGGGACTTTCGCCTCGGGGAAGCTTTCTTT. Protein: CATSDRDFRLGEAFF.

The chain joins TRBV3-1 to TRBJ2-1, with 9 bases that match TRBD2. This CDR3 region has 15 residues. V shed 8 bases and J 10 bases; nucleotides not matched to a gene: 15. Germline assignment: CDR1 LGHDT and CDR2 YNNKEL (reference sequence). DNA for the CDR3: TGTGCCAGCTCACCACCGCCTAGCGGGGAGGGCGAGCAGTTCTTC. It is translated as CASSPPPSGEGEQFF.

This clonotype was counted many times. The V gene is TRBV27, the J gene TRBJ2-1; D is possibly TRBD1 (5 bases). V was shortened by 1 base and J by 1 base, with 8 bases between the two germline ends. CDR1 is MNHEY, CDR2 SMNVEV, per germline (reference sequence). The CDR3 length is 15 residues. The chain's CDR3 is CASSLFGASYNEQFF. DNA for the CDR3: TGTGCCAGCAGTTTATTTGGGGCTTCCTACAATGAGCAGTTCTTC.

This clonotype was seen ten or more times. The gene calls are TRBV6-1 and TRBJ2-3; 9 nucleotides match TRBD1. V lost 4 bases and J lost 0; bases outside the gene matches: 11. The CDR3 is made up of 18 amino acids. The germline V gene has CDR1 MNHNS and CDR2 SASEGT. CDR3 in amino acids: CASSAGQGTPLSTDTQYF. For the CDR3, the DNA is TGTGCCAGCAGTGCTGGACAGGGGACTCCCCTTAGCACAGATACGCAGTATTTT.

V gene TRBV6-4 combines with J gene TRBJ2-2; D gene ambiguous. V was trimmed by 10 bases and J by 6 bases, leaving 9 bases between them. This CDR3 is 11 amino acids long. Germline-derived CDR1 and CDR2 are MRHNA and SNTAGT. The CDR3 reads CATRHAGELFF. As DNA, the CDR3 is TGTGCCACACGACATGCCGGGGAGCTGTTTTTT.

Many counts were recorded for this clonotype. The chain has TRBV19 and TRBJ1-1; 9 bases are a match to TRBD1. The trim removed 9 bases at V and 4 bases at J, leaving 6 bases unmatched. The CDR3 runs to 13 residues. CDR1 is LNHDA and CDR2 is SQIVND in the germline V gene (reference sequence). The CDR3 DNA is TGTGCCAGCAAAACAGGGGGCGGCACTGAAGCTTTCTTT. Encoded protein: CASKTGGGTEAFF.

Many counts were recorded for this clonotype. This sequence joins TRBV7-3 and TRBJ2-1, with 7 bases that match TRBD2. The CDR3 totals 17 residues. CDR1 SGHTA and CDR2 FQGTGA come from the germline V gene. V lost 5 bases to trimming and J lost 0 bases; unmatched junction nucleotides: 10. The CDR3, as DNA: TGTGCCAGCAGCCCGAGGACTAGGCTCAGCTCCTACAATGAGCAGTTCTTC. Translated: CASSPRTRLSSYNEQFF.

The chain recombines TRBV20-1 with TRBJ1-5, with D possibly matching TRBD1 (6 bases). V lost 0 bases and J lost 11, with 17 bases in between. This CDR3 comprises 14 residues. The V gene's germline CDR1 is DFQATT and CDR2 SNEGSKA (reference sequence). The CDR3 region has the DNA TGCAGTGCTAGAGAGGGACACGGATTCCAGTCCCAGCATTTT. Its translation: CSAREGHGFQSQHF.

This clonotype showed up many times. J is TRBJ2-1 and V is TRBV28; D may be TRBD2 (5 bases). The CDR3 is made up of 15 amino acids. V was shortened by 5 bases and J by 4 bases, with 15 bases between the two germline ends. Germline V lookup: CDR1 MDHEN, CDR2 SYDVKM. This CDR3 reads CASSPWTGDYNEQFF. CDR3 nucleotides: TGTGCCAGCAGTCCCTGGACTGGAGATTACAATGAGCAGTTCTTC.

The chain is built from TRBV30 and TRBJ1-1; D is undetermined. Trimming removed 1 base at V and 6 bases at J, with 6 bases between. The CDR3 covers 11 residues. Germline V gene sequence: CDR1 GTSNPN, CDR2 SVGIG (reference sequence). Here the CDR3 DNA reads TGTGCCTGGAGTGCGGGTCCTGAAGCTTTCTTT. As protein: CAWSAGPEAFF.

At least ten counts were recorded for this clonotype. The chain employs TRBV28 and TRBJ1-2, with D possibly TRBD1 on 5 matching bases. The ends were cut back, 3 bases at V and 4 bases at J, with 9 bases in the middle. Germline CDR1 and CDR2: MDHEN and SYDVKM. The CDR3 sequence is 13 residues long. The CDR3 DNA is TGTGCCAGCAGTTTGGCAGGGACCTATGGCTACACCTTC. Protein: CASSLAGTYGYTF.

Many counts were recorded for this clonotype. This chain links TRBV9 with TRBJ1-1; D remains unclear. The CDR3 has 13 residues. CDR1 SGDLS and CDR2 YYNGEE come from the germline V gene. Trimming removed 0 bases from V and 1 base from J, with 4 bases in between. CDR3 DNA sequence: TGTGCCAGCAGCGTAGAAGAGAACACTGAAGCTTTCTTT. It codes for CASSVEENTEAFF.

This clonotype appeared many times. V and J are TRBV9 and TRBJ1-2; the match to TRBD1 covers 8 bases. This CDR3 region has 14 residues. V lost 5 bases, J lost 4 bases, and 7 bases stayed unmatched. Germline V CDR1 and CDR2: SGDLS, YYNGEE. This chain's CDR3 is CASREGQGLYGYTF. The CDR3 DNA is TGTGCCAGCAGAGAAGGACAGGGCCTCTATGGCTACACCTTC.

This clonotype came up many times. The genes are TRBV19 and TRBJ2-1; the match to TRBD2 covers 13 bases. Germline CDR1 LNHDA, CDR2 SQIVND (reference sequence). V trimming: 5 bases; J trimming: 10 bases; junction bases outside the gene matches: 11. The CDR3 consists of 16 residues. CDR3 sequence reads: CASSGGMGLAGYEQFF. In nucleotides, the CDR3 is TGTGCCAGTAGTGGGGGGATGGGACTAGCGGGATACGAGCAGTTCTTC.

The chain has TRBV6-2 or TRBV6-3 and TRBJ2-1, with D possibly matching TRBD2 (6 bases). Germline values: CDR1 MNHEY, CDR2 SVGEGT. CDR3 length equals 15 residues. Deletions cut 6 bases from V and 5 bases from J, with 17 bases between. The CDR3 coding sequence is TGTGCCAGCAGCCTCGACGGAGGGGCGAACAATGAGCAGTTCTTC. Translated: CASSLDGGANNEQFF.